A few counts support the clone carrying this T cell receptor (beta chain). Losses at the gene ends were 6 bases for V and 5 bases for J; bases not matched to a gene: 13. This CDR3 comprises 16 residues. Per germline, CDR1 SNHLY and CDR2 FYNNEI. The data originate from a study of blood T cell repertoires in COVID-19. Study-level background: T cells, B-cell-depleted T cells, or PBMCs provided the cDNA or gDNA that served as material.

The protocol was immunoSEQ multiplex PCR, while the TCRdb copy is restricted to in-frame clones and leaves out a portion. Of around 63,000 clones listed, around 80% are singletons. This receptor was obtained from a human donor in a cohort sampled during active COVID-19. The chain joins TRBV2 to TRBJ1-2; 9 bases line up with TRBD1. Sequenced material: peripheral blood. The CDR3 coding sequence is TGTGCCAGCAGGGGGACAGGGAGGAATCGAATGTATGGCTACACCTTC. Protein product: CASRGTGRNRMYGYTF.